These T cell receptor beta chains were read from a single sample in a study of T cells in Graves' hyperthyroidism and ophthalmopathy. A single record per CDR3 protein comes from TCRdb applying MiXCR to the multiplex PCR reads. This sample has hundreds of thousands of distinct CDR3 sequences, with 38% found just once. Sample: blood. The receptors come from a young man with Graves' hyperthyroidism. The CDR3 runs from the conserved cysteine through the conserved F or W. D genes are given only for firm matches. A clone size is listed for some rows: how often the clone was seen (once, few, many), or a class if it is expanded.

many	TRBD2	TRBV20-1	TRBJ2-7	CSAQDPQREAYEQYF	TGCAGTGCCCAGGACCCCCAGCGGGAGGCCTACGAGCAGTACTTC
many	.	TRBV25-1	TRBJ1-3	CASSWGTGNTIYF	TGTGCCAGCAGTTGGGGGACCGGAAACACCATATATTTT
few	.	TRBV6-1	TRBJ1-6	CASSEYISSRNSPLHF	TGTGCCAGCAGTGAATATATAAGTTCGCGGAATTCACCCCTCCACTTT
.	TRBD1	TRBV12-3/TRBV12-4	TRBJ1-1	CASAARTGGTEAFF	TGTGCTAGTGCCGCCAGGACAGGGGGCACTGAAGCTTTCTTT
.	.	TRBV9	TRBJ1-2	CASSVDGGGYGYTF	TGTGCCAGCAGCGTTGACGGAGGCGGCTATGGCTACACCTTC
.	.	TRBV3-1	TRBJ2-2	CASSQWSWGGELFF	TGTGCCAGCAGCCAATGGTCTTGGGGCGGGGAGCTGTTTTTT
many	.	TRBV10-3	TRBJ2-5	CAIGPGETQYF	TGTGCCATTGGGCCGGGGGAGACCCAGTACTTC
few	.	TRBV4-1	TRBJ1-3	CASSQDGGSSGNTIYF	TGCGCCAGCAGCCAAGATGGTGGCAGCTCTGGAAACACCATATATTTT
few	TRBD1	TRBV12-3/TRBV12-4	TRBJ1-2	CASSTTGQGNYGYTF	TGTGCCAGCAGTACAACCGGACAGGGCAACTATGGCTACACCTTC
.	.	TRBV29-1	TRBJ2-7	CSVGDPGVPQYF	TGCAGCGTTGGGGACCCAGGCGTTCCGCAGTACTTC
.	TRBD1	TRBV7-2	TRBJ2-7	CASSLFVRDRTYEQYF	TGTGCCAGCAGCTTATTCGTCCGGGACAGGACCTACGAGCAGTACTTC
.	.	TRBV10-3	TRBJ2-5	CAISEPGGQETQYF	TGTGCCATCAGTGAGCCAGGTGGACAAGAGACCCAGTACTTC
few	.	TRBV10-2	TRBJ2-1	CASSPVRAYNEQFF	TGCGCCAGCAGTCCCGTACGCGCTTACAATGAGCAGTTCTTC
.	.	TRBV9	TRBJ1-6	CASSVRTDDNSPLHF	TGTGCCAGCAGCGTCAGGACAGACGATAATTCACCCCTCCACTTT
.	.	TRBV5-1	TRBJ1-1	CASSLPPGSTEAFF	TGCGCCAGCAGCTTGCCCCCAGGGAGTACTGAAGCTTTCTTT
few	.	TRBV5-1	TRBJ2-7	CASSFPTPYEQYF	TGCGCCAGCAGCTTCCCTACGCCTTACGAGCAGTACTTC
once	TRBD1	TRBV25-1	TRBJ1-5	CASSSGQGWGNQPQHF	TGTGCCAGCAGTTCGGGACAGGGATGGGGCAATCAGCCCCAGCATTTT
few	.	TRBV7-8	TRBJ2-2	CASRIGGSGELFF	TGTGCCAGCAGAATAGGGGGATCCGGGGAGCTGTTTTTT
.	.	TRBV7-2	TRBJ2-5	CASSLGEDLQETQYF	TGTGCCAGCAGCTTAGGAGAAGACCTTCAAGAGACCCAGTACTTC
.	TRBD2	TRBV5-1	TRBJ2-2	CASSLVMGLAANTGELFF	TGCGCCAGCAGCTTGGTAATGGGACTAGCGGCGAACACCGGGGAGCTGTTTTTT
few	.	TRBV29-1	TRBJ1-1	CSVEILAGAAFF	TGCAGCGTTGAAATACTTGCAGGGGCGGCTTTCTTT
.	.	TRBV4-3	TRBJ2-2	CASSQDEEGDTGELFF	TGCGCCAGCAGCCAAGATGAAGAGGGGGACACCGGGGAGCTGTTTTTT